This section outlines one TCR beta chain sequence together with its context. Its target is not known. The data belong to a study of T cell repertoires in cytomegalovirus infection. Study-wide context: Based on public TCR beta signatures, there were indications of CMV infection and of a matching HLA type. General study results and limits: Individuals carrying CMV plus the relevant HLA were identified by cumulative frequency of public TCR beta families.

V was clipped by 1 base and J by 5 bases; unmatched bases: 8. Germline V gene sequence: CDR1 LNHDA, CDR2 SQIVND (reference sequence). The CDR3 has 16 residues. Each CDR3 protein is one row after TCRdb ran MiXCR on the reads. This table has about 270,000 distinct CDR3 sequences, less than 25% appearing once. The TCR was taken from a human donor in good health (CMV status not recorded). Some clones in this sample may be carry-over from other donors' samples. The J gene is TRBJ2-1, the V gene TRBV19; TRBD2 agrees at 7 bases. The source material was cultured PBMCs, sampled from culture after CMV antigen stimulation. CDR3 bases: TGTGCCAGTAGTATAGGCCTAGCGGCACTAGACAATGAGCAGTTCTTC. Its protein product is CASSIGLAALDNEQFF.